The sequence of this TCR beta chain was determined in a study of CD8+CD57+ T cells in acquired aplastic anemia. Study as a whole: Healthy donors gave approximately 10 million reads on average for CD4+ cells.

With 10 bases removed from V and 0 bases from J, the gap between germline ends came to 13 bases. The CDR3 spans 15 residues. In germline, CDR1 is ENHRY, CDR2 SYGVKD. TCR beta VDJ and CDR3 profiling used genomic DNA as template. TCRdb fed the reads into MiXCR, producing one record per CDR3 protein. The data show tens of thousands of distinct CDR3 sequences, with around 44% seen just once and approximately 61% held by the top ten. This TCR was sampled from a human donor in good health, serving as a control. The chain has TRBV10-3 and TRBJ1-6; D call uncertain. The sequencing sample was made of sorted CD4+, CD8+, or CD8+CD57+ T cells (not recorded which) from PBMCs. CDR3 nucleotides: TGTGCCACGTCTGACAACATCTCCTATAATTCACCCCTCCACTTT. Its translation: CATSDNISYNSPLHF.